These 27 T cell receptor beta chains originate from one sample sequenced in a study of blood T cell repertoires in COVID-19. Method: immunoSEQ multiplex PCR; TCRdb's copy keeps in-frame clones and lacks some. The sample lists 240,000 or so clones, around four fifths occurring once. Sequenced input: peripheral blood. The receptors were gathered from a woman older than 75 with acute or convalescent COVID-19.

The J gene is TRBJ1-3, the V gene TRBV9, with D unresolved. The germline gives CDR1 SGDLS, CDR2 YYNGEE. With 0 bases removed from V and 0 bases from J, the gap between germline ends came to 10 bases. The CDR3 consists of 16 residues. CDR3 in amino acids: CASSVEPVNSGNTIYF. Written as DNA, the CDR3 is TGTGCCAGCAGCGTAGAGCCGGTTAACTCTGGAAACACCATATATTTT.

This clone was counted a single time. The rearrangement joins TRBV12-5 to TRBJ1-1; 10 bases map to TRBD1. V lost 4 bases, J lost 0 bases, and 11 bases stayed unmatched. Germline-derived CDR1 and CDR2 are LGHNT and FRNRAP. The CDR3 loop spans 18 amino acids. The CDR3 bases are TGTGCTAGTGGTTCGAAAGGACAGGGGGGCGTTATGAACACTGAAGCTTTCTTT. It specifies CASGSKGQGGVMNTEAFF.

The genes are TRBV6-2 or TRBV6-3 and TRBJ1-2; weak D call: TRBD1 (6 bases). V lost 2 bases and J 1 base, leaving 11 bases between the germline ends. The germline gives CDR1 MNHEY, CDR2 SVGEGT. The CDR3 contains 15 residues. The CDR3 DNA is TGTGCCAGCAGTTACCGGGACACCTTTAACTATGGCTACACCTTC. Its translation: CASSYRDTFNYGYTF.

V and J are TRBV5-1 and TRBJ2-2; no firm D call. The V end was cut by 7 bases, the J end by 0 bases, with 4 bases between. The germline V gene has CDR1 SGHRS and CDR2 YFSETQ. The CDR3 length is 12 residues. CDR3: CASQTNTGELFF. The CDR3 nucleotides are TGCGCCAGCCAGACGAACACCGGGGAGCTGTTTTTT. The whole variable domain, remainder taken from reference TRBV5-1 and TRBJ2-2, is KAGVTQTPRYLIKTRGQQVTLSCSPISGHRSVSWYQQTPGQGLQFLFEYFSETQRNKGNFPGRFSGRQFSNSRSEMNVSTLELGDSALYLCASQTNTGELFFGEGSRLTVL.

The chain links TRBV6-5 to TRBJ2-7; TRBD1 matches 12 bases. Trimming took 6 bases from V and 6 from J; bases not matched to a gene: 6. The CDR3 is 14 residues long. CDR1 and CDR2 (germline): MNHEY, SVGAGI. CDR3: CASRAGTGGGEQYF. The CDR3, as DNA: TGTGCCAGCAGAGCCGGGACAGGGGGCGGCGAGCAGTACTTC.

The chain links TRBV7-2 to TRBJ1-6; weak D call: TRBD1 (5 bases). The CDR3 is 17 residues long. The V and J ends lost 5 bases and 7 bases respectively, with 21 bases between them. CDR1 is SGHTA and CDR2 is FQGNSA in the germline V gene. The CDR3 nucleotides read TGTGCCAGCAGCCCACGTACAGGCTACAACTCAAATTCACCCCTCCACTTT. It yields the protein CASSPRTGYNSNSPLHF.

The chain combines TRBV7-3 with TRBJ1-1; a weak D match, TRBD1 (5 bases). The CDR3 runs 13 residues. Germline loops: CDR1 SGHTA, CDR2 FQGTGA. V lost 2 bases, J lost 4 bases, and 8 bases lay in between. Here the CDR3 reads CASSLQGPTEAFF. CDR3 sequence (DNA): TGTGCCAGCAGCTTACAGGGCCCCACTGAAGCTTTCTTT.

This sequence joins TRBV30 and TRBJ2-7; 12 bases map to TRBD2. V shed 4 bases and J 4 bases; nucleotides not matched to a gene: 5. This CDR3 has 14 amino acids. Germline V lookup: CDR1 GTSNPN, CDR2 SVGIG (reference sequence). CDR3 protein: CAWKPGLAGYEQYF. CDR3 nucleotides: TGTGCCTGGAAGCCGGGACTAGCGGGTTACGAGCAGTACTTC.

The genes are TRBV19 and TRBJ2-7, with 8 bases that match TRBD1. CDR1 and CDR2 (germline): LNHDA, SQIVND (reference sequence). J was trimmed by 5 bases and V by 6 bases; bases with no gene match: 3. The CDR3 has 12 residues. The CDR3 bases are TGTGCCAGTAGAGGACAGGGAAACGAGCAGTACTTC. This encodes CASRGQGNEQYF.

V and J are TRBV6-4 and TRBJ2-1; 9 bases are shared with TRBD1. Germline lookup yields CDR1 MRHNA and CDR2 SNTAGT. The CDR3 loop spans 15 amino acids. The V segment lost 5 bases and the J segment 6 bases; nucleotides outside the gene matches: 8. This CDR3 is CASSPGTGRRNEQFF. DNA of the CDR3: TGTGCCAGCAGTCCCGGGACAGGGCGACGCAATGAGCAGTTCTTC.

This clone is a singleton in its sample. The chain is built from TRBV28 and TRBJ2-2; 7 bases are shared with TRBD1. J was trimmed by 2 bases and V by 5 bases; bases with no gene match: 8. The CDR3 is 16 amino acids. Germline values: CDR1 MDHEN, CDR2 SYDVKM. CDR3 sequence: CASSPAGTANTGELFF. The DNA for the CDR3 is TGTGCCAGCAGTCCTGCCGGGACAGCAAACACCGGGGAGCTGTTTTTT.

The rearrangement joins TRBV7-9 to TRBJ2-3; D possibly corresponds to TRBD2 (5 bases). Trimming took 2 bases from V and 2 from J, leaving 11 bases between them. Per the germline V gene, CDR1 is SEHNR and CDR2 is FQNEAQ (reference sequence). The CDR3 sequence is 15 residues long. The CDR3 is CASSLFGESTDTQYF. The DNA of the CDR3 is TGTGCCAGCAGCTTATTTGGGGAGTCCACAGATACGCAGTATTTT.

This clone has a single count. This chain joins TRBV6-5 and TRBJ2-7, with D possibly TRBD2 on 6 matching bases. The CDR3 contains 13 residues. Germline-derived CDR1 and CDR2 are MNHEY and SVGAGI. Trimming took off 6 bases at V and 0 bases at J, with 9 bases between the two ends. CDR3 region: CASSRGFSYEQYF. CDR3 DNA: TGTGCCAGCAGCCGGGGGTTCTCCTACGAGCAGTACTTC.

The chain joins TRBV5-4 to TRBJ1-2; unclear D gene. Per germline, CDR1 SGHNT and CDR2 YYREEE (reference sequence). The CDR3 is 15 residues long. V gave up 1 base and J gave up 0 bases, with 10 bases separating them. CDR3 region: CASSLFQATNYGYTF. The CDR3 DNA follows: TGTGCCAGCAGCTTGTTTCAGGCGACTAACTATGGCTACACCTTC.

The chain is built from TRBV4-2 and TRBJ2-1; 11 nucleotides align to TRBD2. This CDR3 is built from 18 residues. The germline V gene encodes CDR1 LGHNA and CDR2 YNFKEQ. The trim removed 0 bases at V and 9 bases at J, leaving 13 bases unmatched. CDR3: CASSQDLAGGPKRAEQFF. The CDR3 nucleotides read TGTGCCAGCAGCCAAGACCTAGCGGGGGGCCCGAAGAGGGCTGAGCAGTTCTTC.

The chain is built from TRBV5-1 and TRBJ1-3, with TRBD1 matching 7 bases. V shed 4 bases, J shed 1 base, and the junction held 2 bases outside the gene matches. Germline V gene sequence: CDR1 SGHRS, CDR2 YFSETQ. There are 14 residues in the CDR3. CDR3 nucleotides: TGCGCCAGCAGCCCAGGGGGATCTGGAAACACCATATATTTT. Translating it yields CASSPGGSGNTIYF.

This chain uses TRBV6-2 or TRBV6-3 with TRBJ2-7; the D gene is possibly TRBD1 (6 bases). V lost 5 bases and J 3 bases, leaving 17 bases between the germline ends. Germline CDR1 and CDR2: MNHEY and SVGEGT. The CDR3 runs to 15 residues. Here the CDR3 DNA reads TGTGCCAGCAGTACGTTGACAGGAGGTCGCTACGAGCAGTACTTC. Translating gives CASSTLTGGRYEQYF.

This chain connects TRBV5-1 to TRBJ2-2, with D possibly matching TRBD1 (5 bases). Germline V gene lookup returns CDR1 SGHRS and CDR2 YFSETQ. This CDR3 is 15 amino acids long. Trimming pared 3 bases from V and 0 bases from J, leaving 9 bases between. As DNA, the CDR3 is TGCGCCAGCAGCTCTGGGGCAACGAACACCGGGGAGCTGTTTTTT. This encodes CASSSGATNTGELFF.

The V and J genes are TRBV3-1 (or the pseudogene TRBV3-2) and TRBJ2-7; D is unresolved. The CDR3 runs to 14 residues. Per germline, CDR1 LGHDT and CDR2 YNNKEL (reference sequence). V lost 4 bases, J lost 0 bases, and 10 bases lay in between. The CDR3 region has the DNA TGTGCCAGCAGCCGACGAGGAGCCTCCTACGAGCAGTACTTC. Protein sequence: CASSRRGASYEQYF.

This chain joins TRBV25-1 and TRBJ1-2; 7 bases agree with TRBD1. V shed 4 bases, J shed 4 bases, and the junction held 6 bases outside the gene matches. Germline V lookup: CDR1 MGHDK, CDR2 SYGVNS. The CDR3 is 14 residues long. CDR3 sequence reads: CASSGQGTGYGYTF. The CDR3 coding sequence is TGTGCCAGCAGTGGACAGGGTACGGGCTATGGCTACACCTTC.

CDR3 loop: CASSNVLAGANEQFF. Here the CDR3 DNA reads TGCGCCAGCAGCAATGTCCTAGCGGGAGCAAATGAGCAGTTCTTC. The chain links TRBV5-1 to TRBJ2-1, with 10 nucleotides matching TRBD2. Germline CDR1 SGHRS, CDR2 YFSETQ. The CDR3 has 15 amino acids. Trimming removed 4 bases from V and 7 bases from J; junction bases left unmatched: 8.

The V call is TRBV2, the J call TRBJ1-3; D perhaps matches TRBD1 (5 bases). V was shortened by 2 bases and J by 1 base, with 24 bases between the two germline ends. The CDR3 totals 20 residues. Germline loops: CDR1 SNHLY, CDR2 FYNNEI. Here the CDR3 reads CASSERLDGTYRWSGNTIYF. In nucleotides, the CDR3 is TGTGCCAGCAGTGAAAGGCTGGATGGTACCTACAGGTGGTCTGGAAACACCATATATTTT.

The V gene is TRBV28, the J gene TRBJ1-2; D not certain. Trimming stripped 2 bases from V and 4 bases from J, with 11 bases between. This CDR3 has 14 amino acids. Germline V gene data show CDR1 as MDHEN and CDR2 as SYDVKM. The CDR3 sequence is CASSLDWAAYGYTF. The CDR3 region has the DNA TGTGCCAGCAGTTTAGATTGGGCAGCCTATGGCTACACCTTC.

The J gene is TRBJ1-2, the V gene TRBV19, with D possibly matching TRBD1 (5 bases). Germline CDR1 is LNHDA and CDR2 is SQIVND (reference sequence). The ends were cut back, 1 base at V and 6 bases at J, with 12 bases in the middle. The CDR3 length is 14 residues. The CDR3 DNA follows: TGTGCCAGTAGTATAGGAAGGGCAGGGAATGGCTACACCTTC. The encoded protein is CASSIGRAGNGYTF.

The V call is TRBV14, the J call TRBJ1-1, with D hard to call. The germline CDR1 and CDR2 sequences are SGHDN and FVKESK. CDR3 size: 13 residues. V lost 3 bases, J lost 8 bases, and 13 bases lay in between. In DNA form, the CDR3 reads TGTGCCAGCAGCCAGAGTGTCGTGTCCGAAGCTTTCTTT. Translated: CASSQSVVSEAFF.

The gene calls are TRBV4-3 and TRBJ2-5; possibly TRBD1 for D (5 bases). V gave up 4 bases and J gave up 2 bases, with 11 bases separating them. The CDR3 contains 14 residues. Germline V gives CDR1 LGHNA, CDR2 YSLEER. In nucleotides, the CDR3 is TGCGCCAGCAGCCTGACAGTCCTACAAGAGACCCAGTACTTC. Protein: CASSLTVLQETQYF.

The chain uses TRBV4-3 and TRBJ2-3; 11 bases are shared with TRBD2. The CDR3 is made up of 17 amino acids. The germline gives CDR1 LGHNA, CDR2 YSLEER. V shed 0 bases, J shed 2 bases, and the junction held 4 bases outside the gene matches. For the CDR3, the DNA is TGCGCCAGCAGCCAAGATCCTAGCGGGGGGTCCACAGATACGCAGTATTTT. Residues: CASSQDPSGGSTDTQYF.